A selection of T cell receptor beta chains follows, all from one sample in a study of blood T cell repertoires in COVID-19. This table comes from immunoSEQ multiplex PCR, and its TCRdb copy is limited to in-frame clones, with some not included. The data show tens of thousands of clones, 86% seen once. The sample was peripheral blood. These TCRs come from a human donor in a cohort sampled during active COVID-19. The CDR3 runs from the conserved cysteine through the conserved F or W. The D gene is left open where the match is weak. Not every row has a clone size; where given, it reads once, few, many or a size class.

V gene	D gene	J gene	clone size	CDR3 protein	CDR3 DNA
TRBV11-2	NA	TRBJ2-4	once	CASSPLSNIQYF	TGTGCCAGCAGCCCCCTGAGTAACATTCAGTACTTC
TRBV18	TRBD1	TRBJ1-6	NA	CASSPDRGVSYNSPLHF	TGTGCCAGCTCACCCGACAGGGGAGTCTCCTATAATTCACCCCTCCACTTT
TRBV19	NA	TRBJ2-3	NA	CASSIVDTQYF	TGTGCCAGTAGTATCGTAGATACGCAGTATTTT
TRBV18	NA	TRBJ2-7	NA	CASSPDREQYF	TGTGCCAGCTCACCCGACAGAGAGCAGTACTTC
TRBV19	NA	TRBJ2-7	NA	CASSTRGTALALELQYF	TGTGCCAGTAGTACTCGGGGGACAGCACTAGCTCTTGAGCTGCAGTACTTC
TRBV19	NA	TRBJ1-5	NA	CASSIVPGRQPQHF	TGTGCCAGTAGTATAGTACCGGGGAGGCAGCCCCAGCATTTT
TRBV5-8	NA	TRBJ2-1	NA	CASSPKTRENEQFF	TGTGCCAGCAGCCCCAAAACCCGTGAGAATGAGCAGTTCTTC
TRBV27	TRBD1	TRBJ1-5	NA	CASSPRQGAQPQHF	TGTGCCAGCAGTCCCAGACAGGGGGCTCAGCCCCAGCATTTT
TRBV7-2	TRBD2	TRBJ2-5	NA	CASSSNSGPETQYF	TGTGCCAGCAGCTCCAATAGCGGGCCGGAGACCCAGTACTTC
TRBV7-8	NA	TRBJ2-7	NA	CASSIGDYEQYF	TGTGCCAGCAGCATCGGGGACTACGAGCAGTACTTC
TRBV7-9	TRBD1	TRBJ2-2	NA	CASSVYRGSSGELFF	TGTGCCAGCAGCGTATACAGGGGTTCAAGCGGGGAGCTGTTTTTT
TRBV28	NA	TRBJ2-5	NA	CASSLSPPYQETQYF	TGTGCCAGCAGTTTATCCCCTCCCTATCAAGAGACCCAGTACTTC
TRBV6-5	TRBD1	TRBJ2-1	NA	CASSAQGQAGEQFF	TGTGCCAGCTCGGCCCAGGGACAGGCGGGCGAGCAGTTCTTC
TRBV10-3	NA	TRBJ2-7	NA	CAISGGQVEQYF	TGTGCCATCAGTGGGGGACAAGTCGAGCAGTACTTC
TRBV5-4	NA	TRBJ2-7	NA	CASSLGGQGIEQYF	TGTGCCAGCAGCTTGGGGGGCCAGGGCATTGAGCAGTACTTC
TRBV6-5	NA	TRBJ2-7	NA	CASSNWGGGTYEQYF	TGTGCCAGCAGTAATTGGGGAGGCGGGACCTACGAGCAGTACTTC
TRBV29-1	NA	TRBJ2-7	NA	CSVIIGSSYEQYF	TGCAGCGTTATCATCGGGAGCTCCTACGAGCAGTACTTC
TRBV28	NA	TRBJ1-1	NA	CASSSTAQGNTEAFF	TGTGCCAGCAGCTCCACTGCACAGGGAAACACTGAAGCTTTCTTT
TRBV6-6	NA	TRBJ1-6	few	CASSSEGNSPLHF	TGTGCCAGCAGTAGCGAGGGAAATTCACCCCTCCACTTT
TRBV19	NA	TRBJ1-5	NA	CASTGGREYQPQHF	TGTGCCAGCACGGGGGGACGGGAATATCAGCCCCAGCATTTT
TRBV6-5	NA	TRBJ1-4	NA	CASSYSKSLALEKLFF	TGTGCCAGCAGTTACTCGAAAAGCCTAGCCCTTGAAAAACTGTTTTTT
TRBV5-4	TRBD2	TRBJ2-3	NA	CASSAGLAEGTDTQYF	TGTGCCAGCAGCGCGGGACTAGCGGAGGGCACAGATACGCAGTATTTT
TRBV4-1	TRBD2	TRBJ2-5	NA	CASSQDSVAGGPGETQYF	TGCGCCAGCAGCCAAGATAGTGTAGCGGGAGGGCCAGGAGAGACCCAGTACTTC
TRBV27	NA	TRBJ1-5	NA	CASSPQGLGNQPQHF	TGTGCCAGCAGCCCTCAGGGACTTGGCAATCAGCCCCAGCATTTT
TRBV14	NA	TRBJ2-3	NA	CASSRPRGFTDTQYF	TGTGCCAGCAGCCGCCCACGGGGGTTCACAGATACGCAGTATTTT
TRBV6-5	NA	TRBJ2-6	NA	CASKSGVSGANVLTF	TGTGCCAGCAAGTCAGGGGTCTCTGGGGCCAACGTCCTGACTTTC